This T cell receptor beta chain was captured by sequencing in a study of cytomegalovirus exposure and HLA in healthy donors. The germline CDR1 and CDR2 sequences are SGHDT and YYEEEE. This CDR3 is 15 amino acids long. Trimming took 2 bases from V and 6 from J; bases not matched to a gene: 6. Researchers ran the PCR with 60 Vbeta and 13 Jbeta primers. Here immunoSEQ multiplex PCR was the method, and the copy in TCRdb shows in-frame clones only, minus some. The data contain 150,000 to 200,000 clones, about 80% of them singletons. The chain carries TRBV5-6 and TRBJ2-1; 9 nucleotides align to TRBD1. This clonotype was sampled from a woman aged 18-30 years in good health and CMV-seropositive. The sequenced material came from PBMCs. The CDR3, as DNA: TGTGCCAGCAGCTTTCCCACAGGGGGCCTCAATGAGCAGTTCTTC. It yields the protein CASSFPTGGLNEQFF.